The next 14 T cell receptor beta chains were all read from a single sample in a study of cytomegalovirus exposure and HLA in healthy donors. PCR primers comprised 60 Vbeta and 13 Jbeta primers. Data came from immunoSEQ multiplex PCR; TCRdb stores just in-frame clones and leaves some out. The table shows some 150,000 clones, with 72% occurring only once. Sequenced input: PBMCs. The receptors derive from a man aged 40-55 years in good health and CMV-seronegative.

J is TRBJ2-1 and V is TRBV5-4; the D gene is possibly TRBD2 (6 bases). The CDR3 is 14 amino acids. Germline assignment: CDR1 SGHNT and CDR2 YYREEE (reference sequence). V dropped 7 bases and J dropped 0 bases, with 11 bases sitting between them. The CDR3 spells CASRRESSYNEQFF. Written as DNA, the CDR3 is TGTGCCAGCCGGAGGGAGAGCTCCTACAATGAGCAGTTCTTC.

The V and J genes are TRBV9 and TRBJ2-2, with D uncertain. The CDR3 is 15 residues long. In germline, CDR1 is SGDLS, CDR2 YYNGEE. Trimming removed 0 bases at V and 1 base at J, with 7 bases between. The chain's CDR3 is CASSVDTKNTGELFF. The CDR3 DNA reads TGTGCCAGCAGCGTAGACACGAAGAACACCGGGGAGCTGTTTTTT.

The chain carries TRBV11-2 and TRBJ2-1; D is uncertain. This CDR3 is built from 15 residues. Germline CDR1 reads SGHAT; CDR2 reads FQNNGV. Trimming cost V 1 base and J 0 bases, with 7 bases left between them. The CDR3, as DNA: TGTGCCAGCAGCTTAGTGGCAGGCTCCTACAATGAGCAGTTCTTC. Its translation: CASSLVAGSYNEQFF.

Regarding this clone: At the DNA level, this CDR3 is encoded by other sequences in the same sample as well. V and J are TRBV5-1 and TRBJ2-3, with D possibly TRBD1 on 5 matching bases. The ends were cut back, 2 bases at V and 2 bases at J, with 9 bases in the middle. This CDR3 region has 14 residues. Germline CDR1 is SGHRS and CDR2 is YFSETQ. As DNA, the CDR3 is TGCGCCAGCAGCTTCACAGGAGACACAGATACGCAGTATTTT. Translation: CASSFTGDTDTQYF.

V gene TRBV6-5 combines with J gene TRBJ1-2; D is ambiguous. CDR3 length: 14 residues. The germline V gene has CDR1 MNHEY and CDR2 SVGAGI. V gave up 2 bases and J gave up 6 bases, with 13 bases separating them. In DNA form, the CDR3 reads TGTGCCAGCAGTTACGAAGCCACTTCAAATGGCTACACCTTC. Translating gives CASSYEATSNGYTF.

The V gene is TRBV5-3, the J gene TRBJ2-2; 15 positions agree with TRBD2. TRBV5-3 is flagged as an ORF with uncertain function. CDR3 length: 19 residues. The ends lost 4 bases at V and 1 base at J; junction bases unmatched: 8. This chain's CDR3 is CARSRWTSGRVVNTGELFF. Here the CDR3 DNA reads TGTGCCAGAAGCAGGTGGACTAGCGGGAGGGTAGTGAACACCGGGGAGCTGTTTTTT.

This clone was counted between two and nine times. The chain has TRBV14 and TRBJ2-7, with TRBD1 matching over 8 bases. Germline CDR1 and CDR2: SGHDN and FVKESK. CDR3 length: 14 amino acids. With V trimmed by 5 bases and J by 2 bases, 5 bases remained unmatched. This chain's CDR3 is CASSAGTGPYEQYF. The CDR3 DNA sequence: TGTGCCAGCAGCGCAGGGACAGGACCCTACGAGCAGTACTTC.

The chain carries TRBV19 and TRBJ1-2, with TRBD1 identical over 9 bases. This CDR3 has 14 residues. After removal of 6 bases from V and 7 bases from J, the junction contained 9 bases not matched to a gene. Germline V gives CDR1 LNHDA, CDR2 SQIVND (reference sequence). As DNA, the CDR3 is TGTGCCAGTAGCGCGACAGGGGGTAGGTCTGGCTACACCTTC. Its protein product is CASSATGGRSGYTF.

This clone was seen more than once but under ten times. The chain employs TRBV9 and TRBJ1-6, with D hard to call. This CDR3 is built from 14 residues. Trimming pared 3 bases from V and 7 bases from J, leaving 11 bases between. Germline CDR1 reads SGDLS; CDR2 reads YYNGEE. The CDR3: CASSADPGNSPLHF. CDR3 nucleotide sequence: TGTGCCAGCAGCGCGGACCCGGGGAATTCACCCCTCCACTTT.

V is TRBV7-9 and J is TRBJ2-3; 8 bases line up with TRBD1. Unmatched junction bases numbered 16, after V lost 4 bases and J lost 1 base. This CDR3 comprises 19 residues. Germline CDR1 is SEHNR and CDR2 is FQNEAQ (reference sequence). This chain's CDR3 is CASSYARNRGFTRTDTQYF. The CDR3 DNA is TGTGCCAGCAGCTATGCGAGGAACAGGGGGTTTACTCGCACAGATACGCAGTATTTT.

V and J are TRBV6-5 and TRBJ2-1, with 10 nucleotides matching TRBD2. Unmatched junction bases numbered 3, after V lost 4 bases and J lost 9 bases. CDR1 is MNHEY and CDR2 is SVGAGI in the germline V gene. The CDR3 spans 13 residues. This chain's CDR3 is CASSFRTSGEQFF. The CDR3, as DNA: TGTGCCAGCAGTTTTAGGACTAGCGGTGAGCAGTTCTTC.

The chain has TRBV4-3 and TRBJ2-2, with 8 nucleotides matching TRBD1. Germline-derived CDR1 and CDR2 are LGHNA and YSLEER. The J segment lost 6 bases and the V segment lost 4 bases, leaving 7 bases of the junction unmatched. The CDR3 has 15 residues. CDR3 loop: CASSLRTGRSGELFF. CDR3 coding DNA: TGCGCCAGCAGCCTACGGACAGGGCGGTCCGGGGAGCTGTTTTTT.

The chain links TRBV18 to TRBJ1-5, with D tentatively TRBD1 (5 bases). The CDR3 has 14 amino acids. Between the trimmed V and J ends, which lost 3 bases and 11 bases, there was a span of 17 bases. Germline V gene data show CDR1 as KGHSH and CDR2 as LQKENI. CDR3 coding DNA: TGTGCCAGCTCACCGGGGGGGACCCTTTCGGCCCAGCATTTT. This codes for CASSPGGTLSAQHF.

This chain uses TRBV5-6 with TRBJ2-7; TRBD2 matches 9 bases. This CDR3 has 14 amino acids. The V gene end was trimmed by 4 bases and the J gene end by 0 bases; junction bases not matched to a gene: 2. Germline V CDR1 and CDR2: SGHDT, YYEEEE. CDR3 protein: CASSGGGGSYEQYF. The CDR3 DNA sequence: TGTGCCAGCAGCGGCGGGGGGGGCTCCTACGAGCAGTACTTC. Full variable domain (remainder filled in from reference TRBV5-6 and TRBJ2-7): DAGVTQSPTHLIKTRGQQVTLRCSPKSGHDTVSWYQQALGQGPQFIFQYYEEEERQRGNFPDRFSGHQFPNYSSELNVNALLLGDSALYLCASSGGGGSYEQYFGPGTRLTVT.